The 30 T cell receptor beta chains reported below all come from one sample, sequenced in a study of cytomegalovirus exposure and HLA in healthy donors. Use of 60 Vbeta and 13 Jbeta primers characterized the PCR. Clones were read by immunoSEQ multiplex PCR, and TCRdb kept only the in-frame ones, dropping some. The data hold some 83,000 clones, with over 60% observed a single time. Sample: PBMCs. The origin of the receptors is a man aged 60 to 75 in good health and CMV-seronegative.

The CDR3 is CATEDRVGGYTF. CDR3 nucleotides: TGTGCCACCGAGGACAGGGTGGGCGGCTACACCTTC. The genes are TRBV15 and TRBJ1-2, with 8 bases lining up with TRBD1. In germline, CDR1 is LNHNV, CDR2 YYDKDF (reference sequence). This CDR3 is built from 12 residues. The V gene end was trimmed by 8 bases and the J gene end by 8 bases; junction bases not matched to a gene: 7. Looking up the rest from reference TRBV15 and TRBJ1-2 gives the full variable domain: DAMVIQNPRYQVTQFGKPVTLSCSQTLNHNVMYWYQQKSSQAPKLLFHYYDKDFNNEADTPDNFQSRRPNTSFCFLDIRSPGLGDTAMYLCATEDRVGGYTFGSGTRLTVV.

V usage is TRBV4-1 and J usage is TRBJ2-7, with a weak D call TRBD1 (6 bases). Germline loops: CDR1 MGHRA, CDR2 YSYEKL. This CDR3 has 13 amino acids. Deletions cut 2 bases from V and 6 bases from J, with 11 bases between. CDR3 protein: CASSQKIQGEQYF. The CDR3, as DNA: TGCGCCAGCAGCCAAAAAATACAGGGCGAGCAGTACTTC.

The chain is built from TRBV9 and TRBJ2-1; 8 bases line up with TRBD2. The CDR3 runs to 15 residues. Germline V CDR1 and CDR2: SGDLS, YYNGEE. Trimming took 0 bases from V and 6 from J; bases not matched to a gene: 5. The CDR3 protein is CASSVAGGRVNEQFF. Written as DNA, the CDR3 is TGTGCCAGCAGCGTAGCGGGGGGGCGGGTCAATGAGCAGTTCTTC.

The chain carries TRBV29-1 and TRBJ1-1; D is perhaps TRBD1 (5 bases). The CDR3 contains 13 residues. The ends were cut back, 6 bases at V and 3 bases at J, with 14 bases in the middle. Per the germline V gene, CDR1 is SQVTM and CDR2 is ANQGSEA. This CDR3 is CSVSATDYTEAFF. The CDR3 nucleotides read TGCAGCGTCTCCGCGACAGATTACACTGAAGCTTTCTTT.

The chain links TRBV15 to TRBJ2-5, with D tentatively TRBD2 (7 bases). V was pared by 0 bases and J by 6 bases, with 14 bases between. Germline CDR1 reads LNHNV; CDR2 reads YYDKDF (reference sequence). The CDR3 runs 15 residues. This CDR3 reads CATSRDGGAYQTQYF. The CDR3 DNA reads TGTGCCACCAGCAGAGATGGGGGGGCGTATCAGACCCAGTACTTC.

CDR3 coding DNA: TGTGCCAGCACTACAAGAGGGGGTACCTACGAGCAGTACTTC. Translating it yields CASTTRGGTYEQYF. The chain links TRBV2 to TRBJ2-7; weak D call: TRBD1 (6 bases). Trimming took 7 bases from V and 2 from J, leaving 15 bases between them. CDR3 size: 14 residues. Germline V gene lookup returns CDR1 SNHLY and CDR2 FYNNEI.

V usage is TRBV13 and J usage is TRBJ2-7, with 9 nucleotides matching TRBD2. The CDR3 is 20 residues long. Per germline, CDR1 PRHDT and CDR2 FYEKMQ (reference sequence). Trimming at V came to 4 bases and at J to 6 bases, leaving 25 bases not matched to a gene. The CDR3, as DNA: TGTGCCAGCAGCTCACTAGGGAACAGGCGGGAACGACTAGCGGACACCGAGCAGTACTTC. Translating it yields CASSSLGNRRERLADTEQYF. Variable domain in full (rest from reference TRBV13 and TRBJ2-7): AAGVIQSPRHLIKEKRETATLKCYPIPRHDTVYWYQQGPGQDPQFLISFYEKMQSDKGSIPDRFSAQQFSDYHSELNMSSLELGDSALYFCASSSLGNRRERLADTEQYFGPGTRLTVT.

The chain employs TRBV2 and TRBJ2-5; D ambiguous. The end of the DNA is better explained by TRBJ2-7, so the J call may be wrong. The CDR3 consists of 12 residues. Germline V gene sequence: CDR1 SNHLY, CDR2 FYNNEI. Written as DNA, the CDR3 is TGTGCCAGCAGTCCCGGAGTATACGAGCAGTACTTC. Amino acid sequence: CASSPGVYEQYF.

V is TRBV7-8 and J is TRBJ1-5; 8 bases agree with TRBD1. With V trimmed by 3 bases and J by 0 bases, 1 base remained unmatched. Per germline, CDR1 SGHVS and CDR2 FQNEAQ. CDR3 length: 15 amino acids. In DNA form, the CDR3 reads TGTGCCAGCAGCTTGGACAGGGTTAGCAATCAGCCCCAGCATTTT. It codes for CASSLDRVSNQPQHF.

This chain connects TRBV19 to TRBJ1-4, with a possible D match to TRBD1 (6 bases). The ends were cut back, 7 bases at V and 8 bases at J, with 11 bases in the middle. Per the germline V gene, CDR1 is LNHDA and CDR2 is SQIVND (reference sequence). The CDR3 is 12 amino acids. The CDR3 DNA is TGTGCCAGTACCAGGGGTGGCGAAAAACTGTTTTTT. Amino acid sequence: CASTRGGEKLFF. The variable domain in full, with the rest retrieved from reference TRBV19 and TRBJ1-4, is DGGITQSPKYLFRKEGQNVTLSCEQNLNHDAMYWYRQDPGQGLRLIYYSQIVNDFQKGDIAEGYSVSREKKESFPLTVTSAQKNPTAFYLCASTRGGEKLFFGSGTQLSVL.

In DNA form, the CDR3 reads TGTGCCAGCAGCCCACAGAGGGGGCAGACCTACGAGCAGTACTTC. It is translated as CASSPQRGQTYEQYF. The genes are TRBV9 and TRBJ2-7; 7 bases are shared with TRBD1. Germline V gene lookup returns CDR1 SGDLS and CDR2 YYNGEE. CDR3 size: 15 residues. The trim removed 4 bases at V and 2 bases at J, leaving 9 bases unmatched. Variable domain in full (rest from reference TRBV9 and TRBJ2-7): DSGVTQTPKHLITATGQRVTLRCSPRSGDLSVYWYQQSLDQGLQFLIQYYNGEERAKGNILERFSAQQFPDLHSELNLSSLELGDSALYFCASSPQRGQTYEQYFGPGTRLTVT.

This clone was seen a handful of times. The rearrangement links TRBV5-4 to TRBJ2-3; perhaps TRBD1 as D (7 bases). Trimming shortened V by 4 bases and J by 0 bases, and 12 bases separated the two germline ends. Germline-derived CDR1 and CDR2 are SGHNT and YYREEE (reference sequence). CDR3 length: 15 amino acids. The DNA of the CDR3 is TGTGCCAGCAGCAGGCGGGACAGTAGCACAGATACGCAGTATTTT. As protein: CASSRRDSSTDTQYF.

The rearrangement joins TRBV19 to TRBJ2-1; TRBD2 might be the D (6 bases). Per the germline V gene, CDR1 is LNHDA and CDR2 is SQIVND (reference sequence). Trimming stripped 6 bases from V and 6 bases from J, with 18 bases between. CDR3 length equals 15 residues. The CDR3 reads CASSPTGVPSNEQFF. In DNA, the CDR3 is TGTGCCAGTAGCCCGACGGGGGTCCCCTCCAATGAGCAGTTCTTC.

The gene calls are TRBV12-5 and TRBJ2-3; 7 positions agree with TRBD1. Trimming removed 0 bases from V and 6 bases from J; junction bases left unmatched: 6. The CDR3 is made up of 15 amino acids. In germline, CDR1 is LGHNT, CDR2 FRNRAP. The DNA for the CDR3 is TGTGCTAGTGGTTTGGTACTGAGGGGGCGGGATACGCAGTATTTT. Translation: CASGLVLRGRDTQYF.

CDR3 in DNA: TGTGCCAGCAGTGCCCGGACAGGGGTGAACACTGAAGCTTTCTTT. Translation gives CASSARTGVNTEAFF. This chain joins TRBV2 and TRBJ1-1; TRBD1 matches at 9 bases. CDR1 is SNHLY and CDR2 is FYNNEI in the germline V gene. This CDR3 comprises 15 residues. Trimming removed 4 bases from V and 0 bases from J; junction bases left unmatched: 3.

The chain links TRBV19 to TRBJ1-1; D is perhaps TRBD1 (6 bases). From germline, CDR1 is LNHDA and CDR2 SQIVND (reference sequence). This CDR3 is 15 amino acids long. The V end was cut by 5 bases, the J end by 1 base, with 14 bases between. The CDR3 loop is CASSSRDTQNTEAFF. The CDR3 DNA sequence: TGTGCCAGTAGTTCACGGGACACCCAGAACACTGAAGCTTTCTTT.

The genes are TRBV5-4 and TRBJ1-2; perhaps TRBD1 as D (6 bases). Looked up from germline, CDR1 is SGHNT and CDR2 is YYREEE (reference sequence). The CDR3 sequence is 15 residues long. V lost 0 bases and J lost 4, with 13 bases in between. The CDR3 loop is CASSLEGRGTYGYTF. As DNA, the CDR3 is TGTGCCAGCAGCTTGGAGGGCAGGGGAACCTATGGCTACACCTTC.

In DNA, the CDR3 is TGTGCCAGCAGCCTTGGGACAGGGATCTACGAGCAGTACTTC. Translation gives CASSLGTGIYEQYF. This chain uses TRBV9 with TRBJ2-7, with 9 bases fitting TRBD1. The CDR3 has 14 residues. The germline gives CDR1 SGDLS, CDR2 YYNGEE. Unmatched junction bases numbered 5, after V lost 4 bases and J lost 3 bases.

V gene TRBV10-3 combines with J gene TRBJ1-5; TRBD1 might be the D (5 bases). Per germline, CDR1 ENHRY and CDR2 SYGVKD. V was trimmed by 6 bases and J by 2 bases, leaving 14 bases between them. The CDR3 extends over 15 amino acids. CDR3 nucleotides: TGTGCCATCAGGTCGGACCCGGGGGGCAATCAGCCCCAGCATTTT. Translation: CAIRSDPGGNQPQHF.

This chain connects TRBV7-8 to TRBJ2-5, with 9 bases identical to TRBD1. Germline CDR1 and CDR2: SGHVS and FQNEAQ. The CDR3 loop spans 14 amino acids. V lost 5 bases, J lost 5 bases, and 6 bases stayed unmatched. CDR3 amino acids: CASSPTGGVETQYF. CDR3 bases: TGTGCCAGCAGCCCGACAGGGGGTGTGGAGACCCAGTACTTC.

Concerning this clone: A junction boundary mismatches the germline segment, possibly from a read error. CDR3 bases: TGTGCCAGCAGCCAAGATTTAGGTAGCGGCTCTTACGAGCAGTACTTC. Amino acids: CASSQDLGSGSYEQYF. This chain links TRBV4-1 with TRBJ2-7, with D possibly TRBD2 on 6 matching bases. The CDR3 has 16 amino acids. CDR1 and CDR2 from the germline V gene are MGHRA and YSYEKL.

This clone has more than one count but fewer than ten. This sequence joins TRBV6-5 and TRBJ1-6, with 9 bases that match TRBD1. CDR1 is MNHEY, CDR2 SVGAGI, per germline. CDR3 length: 15 amino acids. V dropped 2 bases and J dropped 10; count of bases not matched to a gene: 6. The CDR3 sequence: CASSYGQGRVSPLHF. CDR3 bases: TGTGCCAGCAGTTACGGACAGGGGAGGGTCTCACCCCTCCACTTT.

The rearrangement uses TRBV11-2 and TRBJ2-3; 8 positions agree with TRBD2. After removal of 3 bases from V and 3 bases from J, the junction contained 2 bases not matched to a gene. CDR3 length equals 14 residues. CDR1 and CDR2 from the germline V gene are SGHAT and FQNNGV. CDR3 sequence (DNA): TGTGCCAGCAGCTTCGGCGGGGGGACAGATACGCAGTATTTT. Its protein is CASSFGGGTDTQYF.

This sequence joins TRBV7-9 and TRBJ2-5; 7 bases agree with TRBD2. Germline V gene sequence: CDR1 SEHNR, CDR2 FQNEAQ (reference sequence). V shed 5 bases and J 1 base; nucleotides not matched to a gene: 7. CDR3 length equals 15 residues. CDR3 DNA sequence: TGTGCCAGCAGCGTGACCTTAGCGGGCCAAGAGACCCAGTACTTC. It codes for CASSVTLAGQETQYF.

V and J are TRBV7-6 and TRBJ1-1; the D is unclear. The V end lost 0 bases, the J end lost 7 bases, and 9 bases lay between the germline ends. CDR1 and CDR2 from the germline V gene are SGHVS and FNYEAQ. The CDR3 is 13 amino acids. This CDR3 is CASSLAGSDEAFF. The CDR3 DNA is TGTGCCAGCAGCTTAGCGGGCTCAGATGAAGCTTTCTTT.

The chain is built from TRBV5-1 and TRBJ2-1; tentative D call: TRBD2 (6 bases). The V and J ends lost 0 bases and 10 bases respectively, with 11 bases between them. The germline gives CDR1 SGHRS, CDR2 YFSETQ. This CDR3 region has 13 residues. The CDR3 here is CASSLGPEGEQFF. DNA for the CDR3: TGCGCCAGCAGCTTGGGTCCGGAGGGGGAGCAGTTCTTC.

This chain uses TRBV5-1 with TRBJ2-7; the match to TRBD1 covers 7 bases. The germline CDR1 and CDR2 sequences are SGHRS and YFSETQ. This CDR3 has 14 amino acids. After removal of 0 bases from V and 4 bases from J, the junction contained 4 bases not matched to a gene. This chain's CDR3 is CASSLDRGGYEQYF. The DNA for the CDR3 is TGCGCCAGCAGCTTGGACAGGGGCGGGTACGAGCAGTACTTC. The complete variable domain, with remaining parts taken from reference TRBV5-1 and TRBJ2-7, reads KAGVTQTPRYLIKTRGQQVTLSCSPISGHRSVSWYQQTPGQGLQFLFEYFSETQRNKGNFPGRFSGRQFSNSRSEMNVSTLELGDSALYLCASSLDRGGYEQYFGPGTRLTVT.

The gene calls are TRBV6-6 and TRBJ1-3, with D tentatively TRBD1 (6 bases). Germline loops: CDR1 MNHNY, CDR2 SVGAGI (reference sequence). Trimming shortened V by 5 bases and J by 0 bases, and 14 bases separated the two germline ends. This CDR3 has 16 amino acids. The CDR3 region has the DNA TGTGCCAGCAGTCTTACCGGGACACCCTCTGGAAACACCATATATTTT. It codes for CASSLTGTPSGNTIYF.

This rearrangement joins TRBV5-1 to TRBJ1-3; maybe TRBD1 (5 bases). There are 13 residues in the CDR3. V lost 4 bases to trimming and J lost 4 bases, with 9 bases between them. CDR1 and CDR2 from the germline V gene are SGHRS and YFSETQ. CDR3: CASSPGGGNTIYF. DNA for the CDR3: TGCGCCAGCAGCCCTGGGGGGGGAAACACCATATATTTT.

The chain carries TRBV11-2 and TRBJ2-7, with TRBD1 as a possible D gene (6 bases). The CDR3 is 15 amino acids. CDR1 and CDR2 (germline): SGHAT, FQNNGV. Trimming removed 6 bases from V and 0 bases from J, with 15 bases in between. CDR3 protein: CASRRRTVSSYEQYF. Written as DNA, the CDR3 is TGTGCCAGCAGACGACGGACAGTCAGCTCCTACGAGCAGTACTTC.